This TCR beta chain originates from a study of Graves' ophthalmopathy and Graves' hyperthyroidism. This clonotype was recorded many times. Its antigen is not known. The CDR3 covers 12 residues. V dropped 6 bases and J dropped 4; count of bases not matched to a gene: 2. Amplified material comprised TCR beta CDR3 regions derived from RNA transcripts. RT-PCR in the first round used HTBI primers; a second-round multiplex PCR followed. TCRdb redid the calling of the multiplex PCR reads with MiXCR, one entry per CDR3 protein. The top ten clones hold around 10% of a sample with over a million distinct CDR3 sequences, roughly 35% of them seen once. Points from the study as a whole: Discrimination between ophthalmopathy and stable hyperthyroidism by a 13-signature model showed about 85% sensitivity and 70% to 82% specificity. The authors also found most expanded thyroid clonotypes above 0.001 frequency in blood.

New diagnoses, under 2 months' duration, and ages 18 to 65 characterized the hyperthyroidism patients. Other autoimmune diseases, uncontrolled infections, pregnancy or lactation led to the exclusion of patients. The V call is TRBV12-3 or TRBV12-4, the J call TRBJ1-2; 7 bases agree with TRBD1. This TCR was recovered from an adult man with Graves' hyperthyroidism. Sequencing was done on a sample of peripheral blood or thyroid tissue (not recorded which). The CDR3 is CASRDRAYGYTF. CDR3 DNA sequence: TGTGCCAGCAGAGACAGGGCCTATGGCTACACCTTC.